Detailed here is one TCR beta chain. Its antigen is currently unknown. This sample was included in a study of beta chain features in type 1 diabetes. Whole-study context: All samples combined gave about 100 million sorted cells for examination. Broader study findings: Shorter TCRB CDR3s, moderately but significantly so, marked every one of the four CD4+ subsets in Type 1 diabetes patients. Fewer insertions but more deletions were seen at VDJ junctions in type 1 diabetes patients. Here, the possible influence of HLA type (on TCRB rearrangement) remained unresolved.

J was trimmed by 6 bases and V by 10 bases; bases with no gene match: 12. This CDR3 is 13 amino acids long. The germline CDR1 and CDR2 sequences are SGHNT and YYREEE (reference sequence). The study reverse transcribed the entire isolated RNA, so it sequenced expressed TCRB transcripts. Here immunoSEQ multiplex PCR was the method, and the copy in TCRdb shows in-frame clones only, minus some. The repertoire has under 550,000 clones, roughly 11% of them found once; the top ten carry approximately 0.05%. Sequenced sample: naive CD4+ T cells from blood. This chain connects TRBV5-4 to TRBJ2-7, with 8 nucleotides matching TRBD2. The origin of this receptor is a woman under 30 in good health. As DNA, the CDR3 is TGTGCCGAAAGGACGGGGGGGCCGGGCGAGCAGTACGTC. It yields the protein CAERTGGPGEQYV.